Presented here are 26 T cell receptor beta chains from one specimen sequenced in a study of blood T cell repertoires in COVID-19. This table comes from immunoSEQ multiplex PCR, and its TCRdb copy is limited to in-frame clones, with some not included. The sample contains fewer than 85,000 clones, more than 65% of which appear only once. Sample: peripheral blood. These receptors were taken from a woman of 80 years or more with active or convalescent COVID-19.

The V gene is TRBV10-3, the J gene TRBJ2-3, with a tentative D call TRBD2 (6 bases). CDR1 is ENHRY, CDR2 SYGVKD, per germline. The germline V and J ends were trimmed by 4 bases and 5 bases, with 25 bases remaining between them. The CDR3 has 18 amino acids. This CDR3 is CAISGRASGTDRLDTQYF. CDR3 nucleotides: TGTGCCATCAGTGGGAGGGCCTCCGGGACGGATAGACTAGATACGCAGTATTTT.

With regard to this clone: An end of the junction does not agree with germline; a read error may underlie this. The chain is built from TRBV20-1 and TRBJ1-2, with TRBD1 as a possible D gene (6 bases). The CDR3 runs 14 residues. Germline CDR1 and CDR2: DFQATT and SNEGSKA (reference sequence). This chain's CDR3 is CSASFPGANYGYSF. In nucleotides, the CDR3 is TGCAGTGCTAGTTTCCCAGGGGCTAACTATGGCTACAGCTTC.

V gene TRBV3-1 (or the pseudogene TRBV3-2) combines with J gene TRBJ2-5; weak D call: TRBD1 (5 bases). This CDR3 spans 16 amino acids. Deletions cut 0 bases from V and 3 bases from J, with 14 bases between. Germline lookup yields CDR1 LGHDT and CDR2 YNNKEL (reference sequence). CDR3: CASSQDLATAKETQYF. In DNA form, the CDR3 reads TGTGCCAGCAGCCAAGATCTCGCGACAGCTAAAGAGACCCAGTACTTC.

The count of this clone is one. The gene calls are TRBV18 and TRBJ1-5, with D perhaps matching TRBD1 (6 bases). V shed 2 bases and J shed 6 bases, with 14 bases lying between them. CDR1 is KGHSH, CDR2 LQKENI, per germline. The CDR3 runs 15 residues. CDR3 protein: CASSPSGAWSQPQHF. In DNA form, the CDR3 reads TGTGCCAGCTCACCATCAGGGGCGTGGAGTCAGCCCCAGCATTTT.

The J gene is TRBJ2-3, the V gene TRBV5-1; D may be TRBD1 (5 bases). The CDR3 has 17 amino acids. V gave up 1 base and J gave up 2 bases, with 17 bases separating them. Germline CDR1 reads SGHRS; CDR2 reads YFSETQ. The CDR3 is CASSLSTGAISTDTQYF. The CDR3 coding sequence is TGCGCCAGCAGCTTGTCTACAGGCGCAATTTCCACAGATACGCAGTATTTT. The full variable domain, with the rest looked up from reference TRBV5-1 and TRBJ2-3, is KAGVTQTPRYLIKTRGQQVTLSCSPISGHRSVSWYQQTPGQGLQFLFEYFSETQRNKGNFPGRFSGRQFSNSRSEMNVSTLELGDSALYLCASSLSTGAISTDTQYFGPGTRLTVL.

V usage is TRBV4-2 and J usage is TRBJ2-5, with TRBD2 matching 9 bases. Germline V gene sequence: CDR1 LGHNA, CDR2 YNFKEQ. This CDR3 contains 16 residues. The V and J ends lost 0 bases and 1 base, in that order; junction bases with no gene match: 3. CDR3 DNA: TGTGCCAGCAGCCAAGAAAGGCGGGGGGGCCAAGAGACCCAGTACTTC. This translates into CASSQERRGGQETQYF.

The V and J genes are TRBV20-1 and TRBJ1-2; no definite D call. The CDR3 runs 13 residues. V was shortened by 3 bases and J by 3 bases, with 11 bases between the two germline ends. Germline V gene sequence: CDR1 DFQATT, CDR2 SNEGSKA (reference sequence). The CDR3 region is CSASLTEDYGYTF. Written as DNA, the CDR3 is TGCAGTGCTAGTCTAACGGAGGACTATGGCTACACCTTC.

This chain links TRBV6-5 with TRBJ2-7; D is perhaps TRBD2 (5 bases). V dropped 4 bases and J dropped 2 bases, with 15 bases sitting between them. The length of the CDR3 is 15 residues. CDR1 MNHEY and CDR2 SVGAGI come from the germline V gene. In DNA form, the CDR3 reads TGTGCCAGCAGTTCCCCGGGGATCCCCCCCTACGAGCAGTACTTC. This sequence encodes CASSSPGIPPYEQYF.

The chain joins TRBV4-3 to TRBJ1-3, with a tentative D call TRBD1 (6 bases). CDR3 size: 16 residues. Germline V lookup: CDR1 LGHNA, CDR2 YSLEER. V was pared by 0 bases and J by 3 bases, with 12 bases between. The CDR3 loop reads CASSQEPAGVGNTIYF. CDR3 bases: TGCGCCAGCAGCCAAGAACCCGCAGGGGTTGGAAACACCATATATTTT.

On this clone itself: This probably arose from a read error, given a far larger clone one base away. The chain recombines TRBV4-1 with TRBJ1-2, with D unclear. With 8 bases removed from V and 0 bases from J, the gap between germline ends came to 16 bases. The CDR3 runs to 15 residues. The germline V gene encodes CDR1 MGHRA and CDR2 YSYEKL. The CDR3: CASCPLPIPNYGYTF. CDR3 coding DNA: TGCGCCAGCTGTCCACTCCCCATACCTAACTATGGCTACACCTTC.

This chain links TRBV7-2 with TRBJ2-1, with 7 bases identical to TRBD2. V lost 5 bases, J lost 7 bases, and 8 bases stayed unmatched. The germline gives CDR1 SGHTA, CDR2 FQGNSA. The CDR3 sequence is 14 residues long. CDR3: CASSGGRGGNEQFF. The CDR3 bases are TGTGCCAGCAGCGGGGGAAGGGGAGGGAATGAGCAGTTCTTC.

DNA for the CDR3: TGTGCCACCAGCAGGCGAGGAGGGAAACTGTTTTTT. Its protein is CATSRRGGKLFF. The rearrangement joins TRBV15 to TRBJ1-4; no reliable D call. The CDR3 is 12 amino acids. The V end lost 3 bases, the J end lost 11 bases, and 10 bases lay between the germline ends. The germline V gene encodes CDR1 LNHNV and CDR2 YYDKDF (reference sequence).

This sequence joins TRBV28 and TRBJ2-1; 11 bases agree with TRBD2. V was pared by 6 bases and J by 7 bases, with 11 bases of the junction left unmatched. The germline gives CDR1 MDHEN, CDR2 SYDVKM. This CDR3 has 16 residues. The CDR3 spells CASSVTGTSGTNEQFF. CDR3 DNA sequence: TGTGCCAGCAGCGTGACGGGGACTAGCGGAACTAATGAGCAGTTCTTC.

This rearrangement joins TRBV5-6 to TRBJ1-5; D gene ambiguous. From germline, CDR1 is SGHDT and CDR2 YYEEEE. Trimming removed 3 bases from V and 2 bases from J, with 15 bases in between. The CDR3 length is 16 residues. DNA of the CDR3: TGTGCCAGCAGCTCGGGTAAAGTCGGGGGCAATCAGCCCCAGCATTTT. It translates to CASSSGKVGGNQPQHF. Supplemented by reference TRBV5-6 and TRBJ1-5, the full variable domain reads DAGVTQSPTHLIKTRGQQVTLRCSPKSGHDTVSWYQQALGQGPQFIFQYYEEEERQRGNFPDRFSGHQFPNYSSELNVNALLLGDSALYLCASSSGKVGGNQPQHFGDGTRLSIL.

The chain couples TRBV7-3 to TRBJ2-3; 9 bases match TRBD1. V trimming: 5 bases; J trimming: 4 bases; junction bases outside the gene matches: 4. Germline lookup yields CDR1 SGHTA and CDR2 FQGTGA. CDR3 length: 14 amino acids. This CDR3 is CASSEQGASDTQYF. In DNA form, the CDR3 reads TGTGCCAGCAGCGAACAGGGGGCTTCAGATACGCAGTATTTT.

The V and J genes are TRBV6-5 and TRBJ2-7, with D possibly matching TRBD2 (6 bases). The CDR3 length is 15 residues. Germline V gene lookup returns CDR1 MNHEY and CDR2 SVGAGI. Trimming pared 4 bases from V and 0 bases from J, leaving 13 bases between. The CDR3 loop is CASSWALGGSYEQYF. CDR3 nucleotide sequence: TGTGCCAGCAGTTGGGCCCTCGGGGGCTCCTACGAGCAGTACTTC.

The sample holds a few counts of this clone. The genes are TRBV27 and TRBJ1-2, with 7 nucleotides matching TRBD1. The J segment lost 7 bases and the V segment lost 2 bases, leaving 7 bases of the junction unmatched. Germline CDR1 and CDR2: MNHEY and SMNVEV (reference sequence). The CDR3 length is 14 residues. The CDR3: CASSLRPGGSGYTF. DNA for the CDR3: TGTGCCAGCAGTTTAAGGCCAGGGGGAAGTGGCTACACCTTC.

This chain uses TRBV7-2 with TRBJ2-7, with 8 bases matching TRBD1. V was clipped by 0 bases and J by 3 bases; unmatched bases: 10. This CDR3 contains 17 residues. Germline V gene lookup returns CDR1 SGHTA and CDR2 FQGNSA. The CDR3: CASSLAGDRWAIYEQYF. The CDR3 bases are TGTGCCAGCAGCTTAGCGGGGGACAGGTGGGCTATCTACGAGCAGTACTTC.

A few counts support this clone. The rearrangement uses TRBV9 and TRBJ2-2; 7 nucleotides agree with TRBD2. Trimming at V came to 6 bases and at J to 4 bases, leaving 12 bases not matched to a gene. The CDR3 runs to 16 residues. The V gene's germline CDR1 is SGDLS and CDR2 YYNGEE. The CDR3 coding sequence is TGTGCCAGCACCGAGGGACTAAACGAGGGCACCGGGGAGCTGTTTTTT. It is translated as CASTEGLNEGTGELFF. Complete variable domain (other parts from reference TRBV9 and TRBJ2-2): DSGVTQTPKHLITATGQRVTLRCSPRSGDLSVYWYQQSLDQGLQFLIQYYNGEERAKGNILERFSAQQFPDLHSELNLSSLELGDSALYFCASTEGLNEGTGELFFGEGSRLTVL.

The CDR3 spells CASSRGSAYEKLFF. The CDR3 DNA reads TGTGCCAGCAGCCGGGGGTCCGCGTACGAAAAACTGTTTTTT. The chain links TRBV5-5 to TRBJ1-4; the D gene is possibly TRBD1 (5 bases). This CDR3 contains 14 residues. Germline lookup yields CDR1 SGHKS and CDR2 YYEKEE (reference sequence). V gave up 4 bases and J gave up 8 bases, with 15 bases separating them.

The chain is built from TRBV30 and TRBJ2-5, with a possible D match to TRBD2 (6 bases). Germline values: CDR1 GTSNPN, CDR2 SVGIG (reference sequence). This CDR3 is 12 amino acids long. Trimming removed 1 base from V and 10 bases from J, with 13 bases in between. CDR3 amino acids: CAWSATGEDQYF. CDR3 coding DNA: TGTGCCTGGAGTGCGACGGGGGAAGACCAGTACTTC.

DNA of the CDR3: TGTGCCCCCAAAGGGACATATGATTCTTCTGGAAACACCATATATTTT. Its translation is CAPKGTYDSSGNTIYF. The chain joins TRBV21-1 to TRBJ1-3; the listed D gene, TRBD1, was not tested against the DNA. TRBV21-1 is labeled a pseudogene. The CDR3 has 16 residues.

Ten or more counts support this clone. At the DNA level, this CDR3 is encoded by other sequences in the same sample as well. The chain recombines TRBV7-2 with TRBJ2-2; 7 bases match TRBD2. The CDR3 extends over 16 amino acids. The junction had 7 bases not matched to a gene; V was cut back by 2 bases and J by 4 bases. From germline, CDR1 is SGHTA and CDR2 FQGNSA. The CDR3: CASSLLAGEGTGELFF. The CDR3 region has the DNA TGTGCCAGCAGCTTACTCGCGGGGGAGGGCACCGGGGAGCTGTTTTTT.

The J gene is TRBJ2-7, the V gene TRBV18; 9 bases agree with TRBD1. The CDR3 sequence is 14 residues long. Germline CDR1 is KGHSH and CDR2 is LQKENI. V trimming: 4 bases; J trimming: 2 bases; junction bases outside the gene matches: 3. Written as DNA, the CDR3 is TGTGCCAGCTCACGGGACAGGGACACCTACGAGCAGTACTTC. It translates to CASSRDRDTYEQYF.

The rearrangement joins TRBV7-9 to TRBJ2-7; 7 bases agree with TRBD2. The V gene end was trimmed by 5 bases and the J gene end by 6 bases; junction bases not matched to a gene: 16. The CDR3 spans 16 residues. Germline lookup yields CDR1 SEHNR and CDR2 FQNEAQ (reference sequence). CDR3 residues: CASSPLGGSIVGEQYF. CDR3 nucleotides: TGTGCCAGCAGCCCCTTGGGGGGGTCAATCGTCGGCGAGCAGTACTTC.

The chain has TRBV6-5 and TRBJ1-1; D possibly corresponds to TRBD1 (5 bases). Germline assignment: CDR1 MNHEY and CDR2 SVGAGI. Trimming removed 2 bases at V and 1 base at J, with 14 bases between. The CDR3 totals 16 residues. As DNA, the CDR3 is TGTGCCAGCAGTTACGCCGTCGGAGGGACGAACACTGAAGCTTTCTTT. Translated: CASSYAVGGTNTEAFF.